The 27 T cell receptor beta chains given below trace back to one sample, sequenced in a study of cytotoxic CD8 clonotypes in ibrutinib-treated CLL. The table came from immunoSEQ multiplex PCR; TCRdb's copy has only in-frame clones and leaves some out. Of approximately 150,000 clones listed, approximately 91% are singletons. This sample comprised PBMCs, obtained at disease progression, from a patient treated with ibrutinib. Receptors originate from a human donor with chronic lymphocytic leukemia.

The chain couples TRBV7-6 to TRBJ2-2; TRBD1 aligns across 9 bases. This CDR3 spans 15 amino acids. V was pared by 0 bases and J by 7 bases, with 3 bases of the junction left unmatched. Germline CDR1 and CDR2: SGHVS and FNYEAQ. The CDR3 spells CASSLAGQGIGELFF. The CDR3 DNA sequence: TGTGCCAGCAGCTTAGCGGGACAGGGTATCGGGGAGCTGTTTTTT. Using reference TRBV7-6 and TRBJ2-2 for the parts outside the CDR3, the full variable domain is GAGVSQSPRYKVTKRGQDVALRCDPISGHVSLYWYRQALGQGPEFLTYFNYEAQQDKSGLPNDRFSAERPEGSISTLTIQRTEQRDSAMYRCASSLAGQGIGELFFGEGSRLTVL.

CDR3: CASTRDGYDHNEQFF. In DNA, the CDR3 is TGTGCCAGTACCCGTGACGGATACGACCACAATGAGCAGTTCTTC. The J gene is TRBJ2-1, the V gene TRBV19, with D uncertain. V dropped 7 bases and J dropped 5 bases, with 18 bases sitting between them. The CDR3 is 15 amino acids. Germline values: CDR1 LNHDA, CDR2 SQIVND (reference sequence).

The chain couples TRBV28 to TRBJ1-1, with 10 nucleotides matching TRBD1. The V segment lost 3 bases and the J segment 4 bases; nucleotides outside the gene matches: 14. Germline CDR1 MDHEN, CDR2 SYDVKM. This CDR3 region has 18 residues. CDR3 in amino acids: CASSFRDRGLQKGTEAFF. The CDR3 DNA is TGTGCCAGCAGTTTCCGGGACAGGGGCCTTCAAAAGGGCACTGAAGCTTTCTTT.

Only a few counts were recorded for this clone. V usage is TRBV19 and J usage is TRBJ2-3, with 10 nucleotides matching TRBD2. The CDR3 totals 19 residues. CDR1 is LNHDA, CDR2 SQIVND, per germline (reference sequence). V shed 3 bases and J 10 bases; nucleotides not matched to a gene: 22. CDR3 nucleotide sequence: TGTGCCAGTAGTATTCCCCTTGGAGATTTAGCGGGAGGACGGTGGGCGCAGTATTTT. Encoded protein: CASSIPLGDLAGGRWAQYF.

Here the CDR3 reads CASRPTSHKIYEQYF. The CDR3 DNA reads TGTGCCAGCAGGCCCACTAGCCATAAAATCTACGAGCAGTACTTC. The genes are TRBV6-5 and TRBJ2-7, with a weak D call TRBD2 (6 bases). The V end was cut by 6 bases, the J end by 3 bases, with 18 bases between. Germline V CDR1 and CDR2: MNHEY, SVGAGI. The CDR3 consists of 15 residues.

V usage is TRBV7-6 and J usage is TRBJ1-3; D possibly corresponds to TRBD1 (6 bases). The CDR3 length is 15 residues. V was pared by 3 bases and J by 8 bases, with 17 bases between. CDR1 is SGHVS, CDR2 FNYEAQ, per germline. DNA for the CDR3: TGTGCCAGCAGCTTGCAGGGGATTTTTACGGACACCATATATTTT. Protein: CASSLQGIFTDTIYF.

The V call is TRBV7-2, the J call TRBJ2-1, with TRBD2 matching 11 bases. The germline V gene encodes CDR1 SGHTA and CDR2 FQGNSA. The CDR3 sequence is 16 residues long. J lost 7 bases, V lost 4 bases, and 9 bases had no gene match. The CDR3 spells CASSYRSGRERNEQFF. As DNA, the CDR3 is TGTGCCAGCAGCTACCGTAGCGGGAGGGAAAGAAATGAGCAGTTCTTC.

The chain combines TRBV6-1 with TRBJ1-3; no clear D. In germline, CDR1 is MNHNS, CDR2 SASEGT. The V and J ends lost 6 bases and 0 bases respectively, with 12 bases between them. This CDR3 spans 15 amino acids. CDR3 amino acids: CASRPALSSGNTIYF. In DNA, the CDR3 is TGTGCCAGCAGACCCGCCCTTTCCTCTGGAAACACCATATATTTT.

This clone was seen a few times. This sequence joins TRBV7-9 and TRBJ1-2; TRBD1 aligns across 11 bases. Germline CDR1 SEHNR, CDR2 FQNEAQ (reference sequence). The CDR3 spans 15 residues. J gave up 8 bases and V 0 bases, and 5 bases lay outside the gene matches. In DNA, the CDR3 is TGTGCCAGCAGCTTAGCAGAGGACAGGGGGCGCGGCTACACCTTC. It encodes CASSLAEDRGRGYTF.

The table lists this clone with a few counts. CDR3 residues: CASSPLVSGFGYTF. The CDR3 nucleotides are TGTGCCAGCAGCCCCCTAGTATCGGGTTTCGGCTACACCTTC. The chain carries TRBV9 and TRBJ1-2, with unresolved D. Germline CDR1 SGDLS, CDR2 YYNGEE. Trimming took 4 bases from V and 8 from J, leaving 18 bases between them. This CDR3 region has 14 residues.

The chain has TRBV7-3 and TRBJ2-7; 7 nucleotides align to TRBD1. The germline V gene has CDR1 SGHTA and CDR2 FQGTGA. The CDR3 length is 14 residues. V lost 4 bases to trimming and J lost 0 bases; unmatched junction nucleotides: 3. The CDR3 is CASSSGTVSYEQYF. Written as DNA, the CDR3 is TGTGCCAGCAGCTCCGGGACAGTCTCCTACGAGCAGTACTTC.

This chain uses TRBV28 with TRBJ1-1; perhaps TRBD1 as D (6 bases). Germline values: CDR1 MDHEN, CDR2 SYDVKM. Trimming left V 1 base short and J 3 bases short, with 15 bases between. CDR3 length: 16 residues. CDR3: CASSLSQTGWYTEAFF. Written as DNA, the CDR3 is TGTGCCAGCAGTTTATCCCAAACAGGGTGGTACACTGAAGCTTTCTTT.

The V and J genes are TRBV18 and TRBJ2-3; D is perhaps TRBD2 (5 bases). The ends were cut back, 2 bases at V and 2 bases at J, with 17 bases in the middle. This CDR3 is 17 amino acids long. From germline, CDR1 is KGHSH and CDR2 LQKENI. As DNA, the CDR3 is TGTGCCAGCTCACCAAGTTTAACTAGATCTGCCACAGATACGCAGTATTTT. Translation gives CASSPSLTRSATDTQYF.

The V call is TRBV5-6, the J call TRBJ1-3; 9 nucleotides agree with TRBD1. This CDR3 has 17 amino acids. Germline V gives CDR1 SGHDT, CDR2 YYEEEE. V shed 0 bases, J shed 4 bases, and the junction held 8 bases outside the gene matches. The CDR3: CASSLGRTGVTGNTIYF. CDR3 sequence (DNA): TGTGCCAGCAGCTTGGGACGGACAGGGGTTACGGGAAACACCATATATTTT. The full variable domain, with the rest looked up from reference TRBV5-6 and TRBJ1-3, is DAGVTQSPTHLIKTRGQQVTLRCSPKSGHDTVSWYQQALGQGPQFIFQYYEEEERQRGNFPDRFSGHQFPNYSSELNVNALLLGDSALYLCASSLGRTGVTGNTIYFGEGSWLTVV.

This clone has only a few counts. The chain employs TRBV6-5 and TRBJ2-7, with D perhaps matching TRBD1 (5 bases). The CDR3 is 15 amino acids. Germline V gene data show CDR1 as MNHEY and CDR2 as SVGAGI. V was pared by 6 bases and J by 5 bases, with 20 bases between. The CDR3 sequence is CASRRQQGWNDEQYF. The CDR3 DNA is TGTGCCAGCAGACGTCAGCAGGGTTGGAATGACGAGCAGTACTTC.

This chain joins TRBV10-1 and TRBJ2-7; D remains unclear. The V and J ends lost 8 bases and 3 bases respectively, with 14 bases between them. CDR3 length: 13 residues. Germline V gene data show CDR1 as WNHNN and CDR2 as SYGVQD (reference sequence). The CDR3: CASHYAGNYEQYF. The DNA for the CDR3 is TGCGCCAGCCACTACGCTGGGAACTACGAGCAGTACTTC.

This clone was found once. The rearrangement uses TRBV5-4 and TRBJ2-1; TRBD2 agrees at 8 bases. Looked up from germline, CDR1 is SGHNT and CDR2 is YYREEE (reference sequence). The CDR3 is 14 amino acids. The trim removed 4 bases at V and 15 bases at J, leaving 15 bases unmatched. CDR3 sequence (DNA): TGTGCCAGCAGCGTATCCTACACTAGCGGACGTGGGTTCTTC. Its protein product is CASSVSYTSGRGFF. Full variable domain (missing parts from reference TRBV5-4 and TRBJ2-1): ETGVTQSPTHLIKTRGQQVTLRCSSQSGHNTVSWYQQALGQGPQFIFQYYREEENGRGNFPPRFSGLQFPNYSSELNVNALELDDSALYLCASSVSYTSGRGFFGPGTRLTVL.

This chain uses TRBV7-9 with TRBJ1-3; 10 positions agree with TRBD1. The CDR3 has 16 residues. From germline, CDR1 is SEHNR and CDR2 FQNEAQ (reference sequence). Unmatched junction bases numbered 6, after V lost 5 bases and J lost 2 bases. The CDR3 DNA is TGTGCCAGCAGCCGCTGGACAGGGGGTACTGGAAACACCATATATTTT. This translates into CASSRWTGGTGNTIYF.

The chain joins TRBV19 to TRBJ1-3, with 7 positions matching TRBD1. Germline CDR1 and CDR2: LNHDA and SQIVND (reference sequence). The CDR3 loop spans 18 amino acids. Trimming at V came to 7 bases and at J to 0 bases, leaving 15 bases not matched to a gene. CDR3 DNA sequence: TGTGCCAGTACCGATCACGGGACAGAATTCCACTCTGGAAACACCATATATTTT. This sequence encodes CASTDHGTEFHSGNTIYF.

This chain joins TRBV19 and TRBJ2-1; possible D gene TRBD1, 6 bases. Looked up from germline, CDR1 is LNHDA and CDR2 is SQIVND (reference sequence). The V and J ends lost 3 bases and 2 bases respectively, with 11 bases between them. This CDR3 has 15 residues. CDR3 residues: CASSIGQLTYNEQFF. CDR3 DNA: TGTGCCAGTAGTATTGGACAGTTAACCTACAATGAGCAGTTCTTC.

This clone was counted between two and nine times. The chain combines TRBV12-5 with TRBJ2-1, with TRBD2 identical over 9 bases. The germline gives CDR1 LGHNT, CDR2 FRNRAP. The J segment lost 9 bases and the V segment lost 6 bases, leaving 12 bases of the junction unmatched. The CDR3 loop spans 15 amino acids. The CDR3 coding sequence is TGTGCTAGTGGCCTACCCGAGACTAGCGGAGTTGAGCAGTTCTTC. Its protein product is CASGLPETSGVEQFF.

With respect to this clone: This CDR3 is also generated by other DNA sequences in the sample. The chain links TRBV4-3 to TRBJ1-5; no firm D call. The CDR3 contains 15 residues. Trimming removed 0 bases from V and 2 bases from J, with 8 bases in between. Germline CDR1 LGHNA, CDR2 YSLEER. This chain's CDR3 is CASSQEFRGNQPQHF. DNA for the CDR3: TGCGCCAGCAGCCAAGAGTTCAGAGGCAATCAGCCCCAGCATTTT.

Only a few counts were recorded for this clone. This chain uses TRBV7-8 with TRBJ1-2, with a weak D call TRBD1 (5 bases). Germline CDR1 and CDR2: SGHVS and FQNEAQ. V lost 0 bases to trimming and J lost 5 bases, with 13 bases between them. The CDR3 totals 15 residues. The DNA for the CDR3 is TGTGCCAGCAGCTTAGCAGGGGCCTCCGGGTATGGCTACACCTTC. Amino acid sequence: CASSLAGASGYGYTF.

V is TRBV5-6 and J is TRBJ2-2; D gene ambiguous. Germline V gene sequence: CDR1 SGHDT, CDR2 YYEEEE. Trimming took off 2 bases at V and 7 bases at J, with 12 bases between the two ends. This CDR3 is 14 amino acids long. CDR3 sequence reads: CASSFMGTSGELFF. As DNA, the CDR3 is TGTGCCAGCAGCTTCATGGGTACAAGCGGGGAGCTGTTTTTT.

The rearrangement links TRBV7-8 to TRBJ2-7; D may be TRBD2 (5 bases). With 5 bases removed from V and 0 bases from J, the gap between germline ends came to 23 bases. CDR1 and CDR2 from the germline V gene are SGHVS and FQNEAQ. This CDR3 contains 18 residues. Written as DNA, the CDR3 is TGTGCCAGCAGCCTCCGGCGGGTTCAGACCCTTAGCTCCTACGAGCAGTACTTC. Translating it yields CASSLRRVQTLSSYEQYF.

The genes are TRBV7-2 and TRBJ1-1; TRBD1 might be the D (6 bases). Trimming removed 8 bases from V and 3 bases from J, with 13 bases in between. The CDR3 has 13 residues. The germline V gene has CDR1 SGHTA and CDR2 FQGNSA. The CDR3 here is CASAGGAYTEAFF. The CDR3 coding sequence is TGTGCCAGCGCGGGGGGGGCATACACTGAAGCTTTCTTT.

The gene calls are TRBV5-1 and TRBJ2-6; D may be TRBD2 (6 bases). The germline gives CDR1 SGHRS, CDR2 YFSETQ. The CDR3 covers 18 residues. V gave up 6 bases and J gave up 0 bases, with 19 bases separating them. CDR3 loop: CASTWLEGKSSGANVLTF. The CDR3 DNA sequence: TGCGCCAGCACCTGGTTGGAGGGAAAGAGCTCTGGGGCCAACGTCCTGACTTTC.